This entry concerns a single T cell receptor (beta chain). V was shortened by 6 bases and J by 2 bases, with 5 bases between the two germline ends. The CDR3 length is 12 residues. Germline assignment: CDR1 MNHNS and CDR2 SASEGT. The sample belongs to a study of cytomegalovirus exposure and HLA in healthy donors. Study as a whole: Unique TCRs numbering some 93 million, obtained from HLA-typed donors, made up an early data release.

Use of 60 Vbeta and 13 Jbeta primers characterized the PCR. Clones were read by immunoSEQ multiplex PCR, and TCRdb kept only the in-frame ones, dropping some. This repertoire shows some 120,000 clones, around 74% found once; its top ten account for roughly 6%. The clonotype comes from a woman between 50 and 59 years old in good health and CMV-seropositive. The sequenced sample was PBMCs. The chain combines TRBV6-1 with TRBJ2-1; D call uncertain. CDR3 loop: CASSEPYNEQFF. The CDR3 DNA reads TGTGCCAGCAGCGAGCCCTACAATGAGCAGTTCTTC.